This is a list of T cell receptor beta chains from one sample in a study of cytomegalovirus exposure and HLA in healthy donors. Here immunoSEQ multiplex PCR was the method, and the copy in TCRdb shows in-frame clones only, minus some. The table shows hundreds of thousands of clones, with approximately 90% occurring only once. Sequencing was done on a sample of PBMCs. All receptors derive from a woman in her late teens or twenties in good health and CMV-seronegative. Both conserved end residues are part of each CDR3. The D gene is left open where the match is weak. Some rows mark clone size as missing; the rest say once, few, many or name a class of expanded clone.

j_call	d_call	clone_size	v_call	cdr3_nt	cdr3_aa
TRBJ2-3	TRBD2	.	TRBV9	TGTGCCAGCAGCCCGACAAGACTAGCGGGGGTGACAGATACGCAGTATTTT	CASSPTRLAGVTDTQYF
TRBJ2-7	TRBD2	.	TRBV7-6	TGTGCCAGCAGCTCTATAGCGGGAGGGTCCTACGAGCAGTACTTC	CASSSIAGGSYEQYF
TRBJ1-2	TRBD1	.	TRBV2	TGTGCCAGCAGTGAACATCTTTTGAATTGGGACAGTTACTATGGCTACACCTTC	CASSEHLLNWDSYYGYTF
TRBJ2-1	.	.	TRBV9	TGTGCCAGCAGTGAATTCCAGTCGACAGTAAGCTACAATGAGCAGTTCTTC	CASSEFQSTVSYNEQFF
TRBJ1-3	TRBD1	.	TRBV10-3	TGTGCCACCAGCGACTACAGGGGCTTAAACACCATATATTTT	CATSDYRGLNTIYF
TRBJ1-1	.	once	TRBV14	TGTGCCAGCAGCCGGAACAGGGTAAACACTGAAGCTTTCTTT	CASSRNRVNTEAFF
TRBJ2-3	TRBD2	.	TRBV9	TGTGCCAGCAGCGGAGTAAGAGCGGGAGCCAGCACAGATACGCAGTATTTT	CASSGVRAGASTDTQYF
TRBJ2-1	TRBD2	.	TRBV5-6	TGTGCCAGCAGCTCCCGACTAGCGGAGACCTCCTACAATGAGCAGTTCTTC	CASSSRLAETSYNEQFF
TRBJ2-7	TRBD2	.	TRBV4-1	TGCGCCAGCAGCCAAGGACACCCTGGGACTAGCGGGAGGAGCCCTTCCTACGAGCAGTACTTC	CASSQGHPGTSGRSPSYEQYF
TRBJ2-6	.	.	TRBV4-2	TGTGCCAGCAGCCATGAGAGGGAAGGTGGGGCCAACGTCCTGACTTTC	CASSHEREGGANVLTF
TRBJ2-1	TRBD2	.	TRBV11-2	TGTGCCAGCAGCTTTTTTATGGGGACTAGGGCCCCTGAGCAGTTCTTC	CASSFFMGTRAPEQFF
TRBJ2-1	.	.	TRBV13	TGTGCCAGCAGCTTAAGGGGGGGAGACTACAATGAGCAGTTCTTC	CASSLRGGDYNEQFF
TRBJ2-5	.	.	TRBV6-6	TGTGCCAGCAGACTTAACGGACAGCACCAAGAGACCCAGTACTTC	CASRLNGQHQETQYF
TRBJ2-1	.	.	TRBV19	TGTGCCAGTAGTCGGACAGCATCAGAGCAGTTCTTC	CASSRTASEQFF
TRBJ1-1	.	.	TRBV27	TGTGCCAGCAGTTTCGCAGGGGCGGTTGAAGCTTTCTTT	CASSFAGAVEAFF
TRBJ1-4	.	.	TRBV7-6	TGTGCCAGCAGCTTAGGGGGGGAACGTGGTGAAAAACTGTTTTTT	CASSLGGERGEKLFF
TRBJ2-7	TRBD2	.	TRBV4-1	TGCGCCAGCAGCCGGGGACTAGCACCGACCTACGAGCAGTACTTC	CASSRGLAPTYEQYF
TRBJ1-6	TRBD1	.	TRBV7-9	TGTGCCAGCAGTTCAGGGGGTTCACCCCTCCACTTT	CASSSGGSPLHF
TRBJ2-3	TRBD2	.	TRBV5-1	TGCGCCAGCAGTTCGGGACTAGCGGCTAGCACAGATACGCAGTATTTT	CASSSGLAASTDTQYF
TRBJ2-7	.	.	TRBV5-5	TGTGCCAGCAGCTTGTCGCAGGGGCCGGCGGGTTCGCAGTACTTC	CASSLSQGPAGSQYF
TRBJ1-5	TRBD1	.	TRBV5-8	TGTGCCAGCAGCTTGGAATTCGTGACAGGGGAGCTGCCCCAGCATTTT	CASSLEFVTGELPQHF
TRBJ2-7	.	.	TRBV10-3	TGTGCCATCAGTGAGTGGGCGTACGAGCAGTACTTC	CAISEWAYEQYF
TRBJ2-3	TRBD1	few	TRBV7-2	TGTGCCAGCAGCTTAGGAGTCGGCAGGGGGCCCACAGATACGCAGTATTTT	CASSLGVGRGPTDTQYF
TRBJ2-5	.	.	TRBV7-2	TGTGCCAGCAGCCAGCGGCAGACCCAGTACTTC	CASSQRQTQYF
TRBJ2-7	TRBD2	.	TRBV29-1	TGCAGCGGCGGGGGGGGGACGGGGTTCTACGAGCAGTACTTC	CSGGGGTGFYEQYF
TRBJ1-4	.	few	TRBV4-1	TGCGCCAGCAGCCAAGCAGGGGCAGATGAAAAACTGTTTTTT	CASSQAGADEKLFF
TRBJ2-7	TRBD1	.	TRBV7-3	TGTGCCAGCAGCTCGGTGGACAGGAACGAGCAGTACTTC	CASSSVDRNEQYF
TRBJ2-3	TRBD1	.	TRBV5-1	TGCGCCAGCAGCCCGCCGACAGGGGGTGACACAGATACGCAGTATTTT	CASSPPTGGDTDTQYF
TRBJ2-3	TRBD1	.	TRBV2	TGTGCCAGCCGGACAGGGTTTAAAGATACGCAGTATTTT	CASRTGFKDTQYF
TRBJ1-4	TRBD1	.	TRBV5-1	TGCGCCAGCAGCTTAACAGGGGGCGTGTTTAGTGAAAAACTGTTTTTT	CASSLTGGVFSEKLFF
TRBJ2-3	.	once	TRBV14	TGTGCCAGCAGCCCCTACGGGGGTGGCACAGATACGCAGTATTTT	CASSPYGGGTDTQYF
TRBJ1-1	.	.	TRBV19	TGTGCCAGTAGTATGAGAGTGAACACTGAAGCTTTCTTT	CASSMRVNTEAFF
TRBJ2-1	.	once	TRBV25-1	TGTGCCAGCACCTTGGCGGGGGCCAATGAGCAGTTCTTC	CASTLAGANEQFF
TRBJ2-7	.	few	TRBV5-4	TGTGCCAGCAGCTTGGCGGGACTGACAGGGCTATACGAGCAGTACTTC	CASSLAGLTGLYEQYF
TRBJ1-4	.	.	TRBV4-1	TGCGCCACGCGGAGAGGGAGAGCTAATGAAAAACTGTTTTTT	CATRRGRANEKLFF
TRBJ2-7	TRBD2	.	TRBV4-3	TGCGCCAGCAGCCAAGTAATGCGGGGGGCCGATAACGAGCAGTACTTC	CASSQVMRGADNEQYF
TRBJ2-5	TRBD1	.	TRBV5-1	TGCGCCAGCAGCTTGGGACAGGGCAGGGAAACCCAGTACTTC	CASSLGQGRETQYF
TRBJ1-5	.	.	TRBV6-1	TGTGCCAGCAGCGCGTCCGGGTCGAGCAATCAGCCCCAGCATTTT	CASSASGSSNQPQHF
TRBJ2-7	TRBD1	.	TRBV19	TGTGCCAGTAGTATACCGGGACAGAGCTACGAGCAGTACTTC	CASSIPGQSYEQYF
TRBJ2-3	TRBD2	.	TRBV2	TGTGCCACTTATGGGGGGGGCACAGATACGCAGTATTTT	CATYGGGTDTQYF
TRBJ2-1	.	.	TRBV6-1	TGTGCCAGCATCTACGGGACTCCCCCTGGGGGTGAGCAGTTCTTC	CASIYGTPPGGEQFF
TRBJ2-7	TRBD2	few	TRBV7-3	TGTGCCAGCAGCCTACCACTAGCGGGGGGCACCTACGAGCAGTACTTC	CASSLPLAGGTYEQYF
TRBJ1-3	.	.	TRBV15	TGTGCCACCAGCACCCAGCGGGGTTTCTCTGGAAACACCATATATTTT	CATSTQRGFSGNTIYF
TRBJ1-2	.	.	TRBV4-3	TGCGCCAGCAGCCAAGGTCCGGGATTCAACTATGGCTACACCTTC	CASSQGPGFNYGYTF
TRBJ2-2	TRBD1	.	TRBV5-6	TGTGCCAGCAGCTTGGGCCCGGGACAGGGGGCGCAAGGCGGGGAGCTGTTTTTT	CASSLGPGQGAQGGELFF
TRBJ2-7	.	.	TRBV29-1	TGCAGCGTTGAGATGGAGGTATCCTACGAGCAGTACTTC	CSVEMEVSYEQYF
TRBJ2-6	.	.	TRBV7-8	TGTGCCAGCAGCCCCGCCTTCGGTGTCTCTGGGGCCAACGTCCTGACTTTC	CASSPAFGVSGANVLTF
TRBJ2-2	.	once	TRBV29-1	TGCAGCGCCATAAAAAACAGCTTGACCGGGGAGCTGTTTTTT	CSAIKNSLTGELFF
TRBJ1-5	TRBD1	.	TRBV9	TGTGCCAGCAGCAGAGACAGGGGGTCGTTCCAGCCCCAGCATTTT	CASSRDRGSFQPQHF
TRBJ2-2	.	once	TRBV6-5	TGTGCCAGCAGTTCAGGGGACACCGGGGAGCTGTTTTTT	CASSSGDTGELFF
TRBJ1-5	.	.	TRBV4-3	TGCGCCAGCAGCCAAGACAGGGTCCTTAGGGATCAGCCCCAGCATTTT	CASSQDRVLRDQPQHF
TRBJ2-7	TRBD1	.	TRBV10-2	TGCGCCAGCGGGGACAGACTGCCCTCCTACGAGCAGTACTTC	CASGDRLPSYEQYF
TRBJ2-7	TRBD1	.	TRBV7-9	TGTGCCAGCAGCTTTTGGCGGACAGGGGAAAACGAGCAGTACTTC	CASSFWRTGENEQYF
TRBJ2-5	TRBD2	.	TRBV6-1	TGTGCCAGCAAGTGGCTAGCGGGGGGCGAGACCCAGTACTTC	CASKWLAGGETQYF